Listed below are T cell receptor beta chains from one sample, sequenced in a study of identical twins. Each CDR3 protein gets one entry after TCRdb re-called the 5' RACE reads with MiXCR. The sample yields roughly 540,000 distinct CDR3 sequences, approximately 22% seen once. These same records also appear under a second study, on T cells expressing NK-cell markers.

The sample was CD4+ T cells sorted from blood. All receptors come from a woman aged 18-30 years in good health. Both conserved end residues are part of each CDR3. Each record gives: V gene, J gene, clone size, CDR3 protein. Expanded clones get a size class; other rows say once, few or many, or leave the size out.

v_call: TRBV5-1
j_call: TRBJ1-2
clone_size: NA
cdr3_aa: CASSLGAGSGYTF

v_call: TRBV6-2/TRBV6-3
j_call: TRBJ2-2
clone_size: few
cdr3_aa: CASRSLARGELFF

v_call: TRBV5-5
j_call: TRBJ1-2
clone_size: NA
cdr3_aa: CASTKLWANRGTDGYTF

v_call: TRBV12-3/TRBV12-4
j_call: TRBJ1-1
clone_size: many
cdr3_aa: CASSLWTVNTEAFF

v_call: TRBV7-2
j_call: TRBJ2-5
clone_size: few
cdr3_aa: CASSLAAAGGSWRETQYF

v_call: TRBV24-1
j_call: TRBJ2-3
clone_size: NA
cdr3_aa: CATNTGTDTQYF

v_call: TRBV9
j_call: TRBJ2-5
clone_size: few
cdr3_aa: CASSARPQETQYF

v_call: TRBV5-1
j_call: TRBJ2-2
clone_size: few
cdr3_aa: CASSPRGTQVKTGELFF

v_call: TRBV20-1
j_call: TRBJ2-1
clone_size: few
cdr3_aa: CSARDRGTRYNEQFF

v_call: TRBV6-5
j_call: TRBJ1-1
clone_size: many
cdr3_aa: CASSYIPNTEAFF

v_call: TRBV6-2/TRBV6-3
j_call: TRBJ1-5
clone_size: few
cdr3_aa: CASSYSGQPGYQPQHF

v_call: TRBV5-6
j_call: TRBJ2-2
clone_size: many
cdr3_aa: CASWSDKSGELFF

v_call: TRBV12-3/TRBV12-4
j_call: TRBJ2-1
clone_size: many
cdr3_aa: CASSYPDGTSGRTSHNEQFF

v_call: TRBV11-2
j_call: TRBJ1-1
clone_size: few
cdr3_aa: CASSLVNLNTEAFF

v_call: TRBV5-6
j_call: TRBJ2-5
clone_size: few
cdr3_aa: CASGLLGKRAETQYF

v_call: TRBV29-1
j_call: TRBJ2-3
clone_size: few
cdr3_aa: CSVSGGAEVDTQYF

v_call: TRBV2
j_call: TRBJ2-2
clone_size: few
cdr3_aa: CACSPRTSGGAGTGELFF

v_call: TRBV10-3
j_call: TRBJ2-3
clone_size: many
cdr3_aa: CATRNSGVTDTQYF

v_call: TRBV5-6
j_call: TRBJ1-5
clone_size: many
cdr3_aa: CASSLGAQPQHF

v_call: TRBV20-1
j_call: TRBJ2-3
clone_size: NA
cdr3_aa: CSAKPGTSGADTQYF

v_call: TRBV9
j_call: TRBJ1-2
clone_size: NA
cdr3_aa: CASSVAEGARGYGYTF

v_call: TRBV20-1
j_call: TRBJ2-7
clone_size: NA
cdr3_aa: CRGGLQKSYEQYF

v_call: TRBV20-1
j_call: TRBJ1-2
clone_size: NA
cdr3_aa: CSATQGTGGMYGYTF

v_call: TRBV3-1
j_call: TRBJ2-5
clone_size: NA
cdr3_aa: CASSQREGRRGTQYF

v_call: TRBV7-2
j_call: TRBJ1-4
clone_size: NA
cdr3_aa: CASSGYRGPNEKLFF

v_call: TRBV5-1
j_call: TRBJ2-7
clone_size: NA
cdr3_aa: CASSLDPRDRGFYEQYF

v_call: TRBV2
j_call: TRBJ2-3
clone_size: NA
cdr3_aa: CASSHPQGSLTDTQYF

v_call: TRBV27
j_call: TRBJ1-1
clone_size: few
cdr3_aa: CASSLFRFGTEAFF

v_call: TRBV6-1
j_call: TRBJ1-2
clone_size: NA
cdr3_aa: CASSPRVPNYGYTF

v_call: TRBV7-2
j_call: TRBJ1-5
clone_size: NA
cdr3_aa: CASSHRGATQPQHF

v_call: TRBV20-1
j_call: TRBJ2-3
clone_size: few
cdr3_aa: CSATLAGVRDTQYF

v_call: TRBV20-1
j_call: TRBJ2-3
clone_size: few
cdr3_aa: CSGQRGGETDTQYF

v_call: TRBV9
j_call: TRBJ2-1
clone_size: few
cdr3_aa: CASSGGHGLRNEQFF

v_call: TRBV28
j_call: TRBJ2-6
clone_size: NA
cdr3_aa: CASSPSRHGGANVLTF

v_call: TRBV12-3/TRBV12-4
j_call: TRBJ1-5
clone_size: many
cdr3_aa: CASSLGGTGVGQPQHF

v_call: TRBV7-9
j_call: TRBJ2-6
clone_size: few
cdr3_aa: CASSLGYWANVLTF

v_call: TRBV4-3
j_call: TRBJ2-1
clone_size: few
cdr3_aa: CASSQGQGGSEQFF

v_call: TRBV6-5
j_call: TRBJ2-3
clone_size: many
cdr3_aa: CASSYSAGALTDTQYF

v_call: TRBV7-2
j_call: TRBJ2-1
clone_size: NA
cdr3_aa: CASSRTNSYNEQFF

v_call: TRBV28
j_call: TRBJ1-1
clone_size: few
cdr3_aa: CASTGVKGLNTEAFF

v_call: TRBV20-1
j_call: TRBJ1-4
clone_size: few
cdr3_aa: CSACEKLFF

v_call: TRBV6-4
j_call: TRBJ2-7
clone_size: NA
cdr3_aa: CASRTTGTAYEQYF

v_call: TRBV20-1
j_call: TRBJ2-7
clone_size: NA
cdr3_aa: CSARDVAGGYEQYF

v_call: TRBV20-1
j_call: TRBJ1-6
clone_size: many
cdr3_aa: CSASRGGGDSPLHF

v_call: TRBV12-3/TRBV12-4
j_call: TRBJ1-2
clone_size: NA
cdr3_aa: CASSSGRGDYGYTF

v_call: TRBV7-8
j_call: TRBJ2-1
clone_size: few
cdr3_aa: CASSYAKRREQFF

v_call: TRBV9
j_call: TRBJ2-1
clone_size: NA
cdr3_aa: CASSPGLAGGKRSVGNEQFF